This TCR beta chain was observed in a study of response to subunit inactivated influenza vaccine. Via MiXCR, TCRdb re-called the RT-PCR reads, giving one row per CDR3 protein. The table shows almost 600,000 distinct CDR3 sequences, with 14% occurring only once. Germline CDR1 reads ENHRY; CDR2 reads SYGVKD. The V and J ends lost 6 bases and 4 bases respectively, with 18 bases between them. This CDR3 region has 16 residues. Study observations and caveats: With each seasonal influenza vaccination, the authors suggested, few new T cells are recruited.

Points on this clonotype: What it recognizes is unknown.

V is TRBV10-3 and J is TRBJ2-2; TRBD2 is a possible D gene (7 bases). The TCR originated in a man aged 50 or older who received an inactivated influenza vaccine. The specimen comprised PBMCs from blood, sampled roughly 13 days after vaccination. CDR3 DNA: TGTGCCATCAGCGATTGGGGGGGCCCATCCACCGGGGAGCTGTTTTTT. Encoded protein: CAISDWGGPSTGELFF.